The clone carrying this T cell receptor (beta chain) was detected only a few times. Its antigen is as yet unknown. The entry originates in a study of beta chain features in type 1 diabetes. Study results and caveats: TCRB CDR3s from Type 1 diabetes patients were moderately but significantly shorter in all four CD4+ subsets.

The authors took one heparinised blood draw, averaging approximately 110 mL, from each donor. Markers CD45RO/CCR7/CD25/CD127/CD95/CD27 served to sort CD4+ naive, central memory, regulatory and stem cell-like memory cells. The junction had 9 bases not matched to a gene; V was cut back by 0 bases and J by 2 bases. Per the germline V gene, CDR1 is SGHDN and CDR2 is FVKESK. CDR3 length: 17 amino acids. Expressed TCRB transcripts were sequenced, since all the RNA that had been isolated was reverse transcribed. An average of approximately 4 million reads was obtained for naive, central memory and regulatory T cell samples. TCRdb keeps only in-frame clones here, not all; method: immunoSEQ multiplex PCR. Of approximately 250,000 clones in the sample, less than 30% were seen once.

This clonotype was obtained from a woman aged 25 to 45 with type 1 diabetes. The rearrangement uses TRBV14 and TRBJ2-7; 8 bases agree with TRBD1. The sequencing input was naive CD4+ T cells from blood. The CDR3 sequence: CASSQEGWRQGTYEQYF. The CDR3 DNA reads TGTGCCAGCAGCCAAGAAGGATGGAGACAGGGGACCTACGAGCAGTACTTC.